The 7 T cell receptor beta chains in this list originate from one sample, sequenced in a study of cytomegalovirus exposure and HLA in healthy donors. TCRdb's copy holds only in-frame clones and misses some; the assay was immunoSEQ multiplex PCR. Of 80,000 to 95,000 clones detected, about 93% appear once; the ten largest clones hold 1.1%. Input material: PBMCs. The receptor source for this set is a woman aged 30 to 39 in good health and CMV-seropositive.

The J gene is TRBJ1-2, the V gene TRBV30, with D hard to call. Trimming took off 3 bases at V and 1 base at J, with 3 bases between the two ends. The CDR3 sequence is 11 residues long. Germline lookup yields CDR1 GTSNPN and CDR2 SVGIG (reference sequence). The DNA of the CDR3 is TGTGCCTGGAGCGGTAACTATGGCTACACCTTC. Its protein is CAWSGNYGYTF.

The V gene is TRBV7-2, the J gene TRBJ1-2, with TRBD1 as a possible D gene (5 bases). CDR1 and CDR2 (germline): SGHTA, FQGNSA. The CDR3 sequence is 13 residues long. V was trimmed by 2 bases and J by 8 bases, leaving 12 bases between them. The DNA for the CDR3 is TGTGCCAGCAGCTTACTAGGAGGGACCGGCTACACCTTC. Its translation is CASSLLGGTGYTF. The full variable domain, completed using reference TRBV7-2 and TRBJ1-2, is GAGVSQSPSNKVTEKGKDVELRCDPISGHTALYWYRQSLGQGLEFLIYFQGNSAPDKSGLPSDRFSAERTGGSVSTLTIQRTQQEDSAVYLCASSLLGGTGYTFGSGTRLTVV.

This clone was seen once. The J gene is TRBJ1-1, the V gene TRBV6-5; 7 nucleotides line up with TRBD1. This CDR3 region has 14 residues. J lost 4 bases, V lost 2 bases, and 4 bases had no gene match. CDR1 and CDR2 from the germline V gene are MNHEY and SVGAGI. The CDR3 is CASSYAQGGTEAFF. Written as DNA, the CDR3 is TGTGCCAGCAGTTACGCCCAGGGGGGCACTGAAGCTTTCTTT.

CDR3 nucleotides: TGTGCCAGCAGCAATACTAATGAGCAGTTCTTC. Translation: CASSNTNEQFF. The V gene is TRBV11-2, the J gene TRBJ2-1; D remains ambiguous. With 5 bases removed from V and 7 bases from J, the gap between germline ends came to 6 bases. CDR1 SGHAT and CDR2 FQNNGV come from the germline V gene. CDR3 length: 11 residues.

This clone was seen once. The chain is built from TRBV7-2 and TRBJ2-1; perhaps TRBD2 as D (6 bases). CDR1 and CDR2 (germline): SGHTA, FQGNSA. The CDR3 covers 14 residues. V was trimmed by 4 bases and J by 4 bases, leaving 11 bases between them. CDR3 residues: CASSWDFKYNEQFF. The DNA of the CDR3 is TGTGCCAGCAGCTGGGACTTCAAGTACAATGAGCAGTTCTTC. Looking up the rest from reference TRBV7-2 and TRBJ2-1 gives the full variable domain: GAGVSQSPSNKVTEKGKDVELRCDPISGHTALYWYRQSLGQGLEFLIYFQGNSAPDKSGLPSDRFSAERTGGSVSTLTIQRTQQEDSAVYLCASSWDFKYNEQFFGPGTRLTVL.

V gene TRBV18 combines with J gene TRBJ2-5, with TRBD1 matching 7 bases. CDR3 length: 15 residues. Losses at the gene ends were 2 bases for V and 4 bases for J; bases not matched to a gene: 7. Germline CDR1 is KGHSH and CDR2 is LQKENI. The CDR3 loop is CASSPLSGGAETQYF. CDR3 DNA sequence: TGTGCCAGCTCACCATTATCAGGGGGAGCAGAGACCCAGTACTTC.

The gene calls are TRBV10-3 and TRBJ1-5; D is ambiguous. CDR3 length equals 13 residues. Germline values: CDR1 ENHRY, CDR2 SYGVKD. V lost 3 bases and J lost 7, with 10 bases in between. In DNA, the CDR3 is TGTGCCATCAGTGAAGGGAGTGGCCAGCCCCAGCATTTT. This codes for CAISEGSGQPQHF.